This T cell receptor beta chain was sequenced for a study of shared clonotypes between healthy human individuals. The study, taken as a whole, reports: Sampling covered blood only; tissue repertoires likely differ.

CDR1 is KGHSH and CDR2 is LQKENI in the germline V gene. The CDR3 length is 18 residues. V was pared by 5 bases and J by 5 bases, with 28 bases between. The assay was run at deep level. The team ran DNA from unsorted PBMCs on ten immunoSEQ deep assay plates for sequencing. Assay: immunoSEQ multiplex PCR; the TCRdb copy retains only in-frame clones and omits some. Among 490,000 or so clones listed, around 80% were seen once. On this clone: Its antigen remains unknown.

J is TRBJ2-7 and V is TRBV18; D may be TRBD1 or TRBD2 (5 bases each). The receptor's source is a woman aged 40-49 years in good health. Some clones in this sample may be carry-over from other donors' samples. The sequencing sample was made of PBMCs. The CDR3 nucleotides read TGTGCCAGCTCAACGCTGTTTCAACCACCCTACCGGGGACACGAGCAGTACTTC. This sequence encodes CASSTLFQPPYRGHEQYF.